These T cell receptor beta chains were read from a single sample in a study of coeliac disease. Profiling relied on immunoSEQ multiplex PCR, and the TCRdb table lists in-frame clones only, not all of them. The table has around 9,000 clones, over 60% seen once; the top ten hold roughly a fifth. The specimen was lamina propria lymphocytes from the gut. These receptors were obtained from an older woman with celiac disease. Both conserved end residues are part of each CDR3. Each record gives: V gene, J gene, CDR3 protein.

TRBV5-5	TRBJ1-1	CASSFPGAYTEAFF
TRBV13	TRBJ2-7	CASSSPGEQYF
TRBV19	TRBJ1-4	CASTRIVATNEKLFF
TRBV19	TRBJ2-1	CASSGTYREGYYNEQFF
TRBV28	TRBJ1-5	CATLGSFSQPQHF
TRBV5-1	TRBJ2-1	CASSSLGGTGDLIHNEQFF
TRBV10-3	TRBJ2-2	CAISSGQNTGELFF
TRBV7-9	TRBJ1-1	CASSQSGTTEAFF
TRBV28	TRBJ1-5	CASSLLTGSNQPQHF
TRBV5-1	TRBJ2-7	CASSDGGYSYEQYF
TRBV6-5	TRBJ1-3	CASSSRGFSGNTIYF
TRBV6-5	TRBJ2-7	CASSGGRYEQYF
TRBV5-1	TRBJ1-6	CASSLLDRGGSPLHF
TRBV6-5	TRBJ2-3	CASRAPSTDTQYF
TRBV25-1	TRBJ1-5	CAGSESGYYQPQHF
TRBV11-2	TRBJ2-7	CASSLLAGGQTYEQYF
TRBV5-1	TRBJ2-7	CASSLSVREQYF
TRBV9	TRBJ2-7	CASSSGLAGGGSYEQYF
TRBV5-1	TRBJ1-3	CASSLQGAGNTIYF
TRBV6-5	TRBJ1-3	CATRGGSGNTIYF
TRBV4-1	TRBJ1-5	CASSQEPGINQPQHF
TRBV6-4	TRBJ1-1	CASSSDREGGANTEAFF
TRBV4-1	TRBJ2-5	CASSSRTQETQYF
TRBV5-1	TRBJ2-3	CASSTGIPTDTQYF
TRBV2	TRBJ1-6	CASSEMETGASPLHF
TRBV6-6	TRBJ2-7	CASSQALAWQYF